This T cell receptor beta chain was observed in a study of T cells in Graves' hyperthyroidism and ophthalmopathy. There were TCR beta CDR3 regions amplified from RNA transcripts. The HTBI primer set was used in a first-round RT-PCR of the TCR CDR3. Using its own MiXCR run on the multiplex PCR reads, TCRdb lists one record per CDR3 protein. Of 250,000 to 300,000 distinct CDR3 sequences listed, about 14% were seen once; the top ten hold 7.8%. From less than 13 ml of fresh peripheral blood, PBMCs were isolated. At least ten counts were recorded for this clonotype. With 5 bases removed from V and 4 bases from J, the gap between germline ends came to 17 bases. CDR1 is MDHEN, CDR2 SYDVKM, per germline. The CDR3 loop spans 15 amino acids.

This chain uses TRBV28 with TRBJ1-1; the D gene is possibly TRBD1 (5 bases). This receptor was taken from a woman aged 25 to 39 with Graves' hyperthyroidism that later progressed to Graves' ophthalmopathy. The source material was blood. CDR3 DNA: TGTGCCAGCAGTCCTAGACAGCTTTTTGGCACTGAAGCTTTCTTT. It encodes CASSPRQLFGTEAFF.